The 26 T cell receptor beta chains given below trace back to one sample, sequenced in a study of T cell changes during pregnancy in multiple sclerosis (dated by TCRdb to 2018 to 2020). Libraries were constructed by the immunoSEQ multiplex PCR assay. Not all clones reach the TCRdb copy of this immuneACCESS table, which keeps in-frame sequences only. Checked studies attribute under half of the gap to unresolved V genes and leave the rest unexplained. Recorded for this sample are 30,000 to 40,000 clones; 91% of them occurred a single time. The ten largest make up roughly 2.8% of the sample. Sequences were derived from CD4+ T cells from peripheral blood mononuclear cells, sampled in the third trimester of pregnancy. The receptor source for this set is a female donor in good health, enrolled as a control in a pregnancy study.

V gene TRBV4-1 combines with J gene TRBJ2-5, with TRBD2 identical over 12 bases. The CDR3 has 15 amino acids. Germline V gene sequence: CDR1 MGHRA, CDR2 YSYEKL. The ends lost 4 bases at V and 4 bases at J; junction bases unmatched: 4. The CDR3 DNA sequence: TGCGCCAGCAGCCGACTAGCGGGAGTAGGAGAGACCCAGTACTTC. It codes for CASSRLAGVGETQYF.

The chain employs TRBV2 and TRBJ2-5, with 10 bases that match TRBD2. Germline V gene sequence: CDR1 SNHLY, CDR2 FYNNEI. V lost 8 bases to trimming and J lost 4 bases; unmatched junction nucleotides: 7. This CDR3 is 14 amino acids long. CDR3 coding DNA: TGTGCCAGCCGGACTAGCGGCCCTAGAGAGACCCAGTACTTC. Translating gives CASRTSGPRETQYF. The whole variable domain, filled in from reference TRBV2 and TRBJ2-5, reads EPEVTQTPSHQVTQMGQEVILRCVPISNHLYFYWYRQILGQKVEFLVSFYNNEISEKSEIFDDQFSVERPDGSNFTLKIRSTKLEDSAMYFCASRTSGPRETQYFGPGTRLLVL.

CDR3 in DNA: TGTGCCAGCAGTGTTCGAAAGGGGACAGGGGATGAAAAACTGTTTTTT. It translates to CASSVRKGTGDEKLFF. The chain couples TRBV6-1 to TRBJ1-4, with TRBD1 identical over 10 bases. The CDR3 has 16 residues. With V trimmed by 4 bases and J by 6 bases, 8 bases remained unmatched. Germline V gene data show CDR1 as MNHNS and CDR2 as SASEGT.

The rearrangement joins TRBV7-7 to TRBJ2-3, with D possibly being TRBD2 (5 bases). The germline gives CDR1 SSHAT, CDR2 FNYEAQ (reference sequence). This CDR3 spans 13 amino acids. Trimming pared 5 bases from V and 2 bases from J, leaving 8 bases between. CDR3 sequence (DNA): TGTGCCAGCAGCGACGGGGTCACAGATACGCAGTATTTT. This sequence encodes CASSDGVTDTQYF.

The chain couples TRBV4-3 to TRBJ1-4; TRBD1 agrees at 11 bases. Per germline, CDR1 LGHNA and CDR2 YSLEER. The trim removed 1 base at V and 7 bases at J, leaving 8 bases unmatched. The CDR3 covers 17 residues. The CDR3 nucleotides read TGCGCCAGCAGCCAAGCCCCAGCGGGACAGGGGGTTGAAAAACTGTTTTTT. It yields the protein CASSQAPAGQGVEKLFF.

This clone has just a few counts. The J gene is TRBJ2-2, the V gene TRBV5-4; 11 nucleotides agree with TRBD2. With V trimmed by 4 bases and J by 5 bases, 10 bases remained unmatched. The germline V gene has CDR1 SGHNT and CDR2 YYREEE (reference sequence). There are 17 residues in the CDR3. The CDR3 is CASSRIAGGLGTGELFF. CDR3 in DNA: TGTGCCAGCAGCCGAATAGCGGGGGGGCTCGGGACCGGGGAGCTGTTTTTT.

Regarding this clone: Compared with germline, one end of the junction differs, possibly owing to a read error. The gene calls are TRBV28 and TRBJ2-1, with a possible D match to TRBD2 (7 bases). This CDR3 is built from 12 residues. CDR1 and CDR2 (germline): MDHEN, SYDVKM. CDR3 loop: CASSSTPGEGVF. CDR3 sequence (DNA): TGTGCCAGCAGTTCTACCCCGGGGGAGGGGGTCTTC.

The rearrangement links TRBV7-8 to TRBJ1-2; weak D call: TRBD1 (5 bases). This CDR3 region has 16 residues. Trimming cost V 1 base and J 2 bases, with 14 bases left between them. The germline V gene has CDR1 SGHVS and CDR2 FQNEAQ. The CDR3 here is CASSLGQGLNNYGYTF. The CDR3 DNA follows: TGTGCCAGCAGCTTAGGGCAGGGCCTTAACAACTATGGCTACACCTTC. The complete variable domain, with remaining parts taken from reference TRBV7-8 and TRBJ1-2, reads GAGVSQSPRYKVAKRGQDVALRCDPISGHVSLFWYQQALGQGPEFLTYFQNEAQLDKSGLPSDRFFAERPEGSVSTLKIQRTQQEDSAVYLCASSLGQGLNNYGYTFGSGTRLTVV.

The V gene is TRBV9, the J gene TRBJ2-5; tentative D call: TRBD2 (5 bases). This CDR3 comprises 14 residues. Trimming stripped 0 bases from V and 7 bases from J, with 13 bases between. CDR1 SGDLS and CDR2 YYNGEE come from the germline V gene. The CDR3 here is CASSVDSVRGTQYF. The DNA for the CDR3 is TGTGCCAGCAGCGTAGACTCCGTCCGGGGGACCCAGTACTTC.

This chain links TRBV18 with TRBJ2-3; 10 bases are shared with TRBD2. The V gene end was trimmed by 4 bases and the J gene end by 6 bases; junction bases not matched to a gene: 7. The germline V gene has CDR1 KGHSH and CDR2 LQKENI. The CDR3 length is 15 residues. The CDR3 nucleotides read TGTGCCAGCTCACGGACTAGCGGAGTAGGGGATACGCAGTATTTT. It codes for CASSRTSGVGDTQYF.

This clone was detected only once. The rearrangement links TRBV7-9 to TRBJ2-7; 10 bases are a match to TRBD1. Germline loops: CDR1 SEHNR, CDR2 FQNEAQ (reference sequence). There are 14 residues in the CDR3. V dropped 5 bases and J dropped 6; count of bases not matched to a gene: 7. The CDR3 nucleotides are TGTGCCAGCAGCCTAGGGACAGGGGAAACCGAGCAGTACTTC. Translated, it gives CASSLGTGETEQYF.

V gene TRBV2 combines with J gene TRBJ2-1; 8 positions match TRBD2. The junction had 8 bases not matched to a gene; V was cut back by 3 bases and J by 10 bases. CDR1 and CDR2 from the germline V gene are SNHLY and FYNNEI. CDR3 size: 14 residues. CDR3 DNA sequence: TGTGCCAGCAGTGAGGGACTAGGGATTGGGGAGCAGTTCTTC. Protein product: CASSEGLGIGEQFF. The variable domain in full, completed from reference TRBV2 and TRBJ2-1, reads EPEVTQTPSHQVTQMGQEVILRCVPISNHLYFYWYRQILGQKVEFLVSFYNNEISEKSEIFDDQFSVERPDGSNFTLKIRSTKLEDSAMYFCASSEGLGIGEQFFGPGTRLTVL.

On this clone: Germline is not matched at one junction end, which may reflect a read error. As DNA, the CDR3 is TGCGCCAGCAGCCCAGTCAATCGGTCCAGGGACTTC. Residues: CASSPVNRSRDF. The chain couples TRBV23-1 to TRBJ2-7; D is perhaps TRBD1 (5 bases). TRBV23-1 is sorted into the ORF group, with uncertain function. The CDR3 is made up of 12 amino acids.

The chain is built from TRBV7-9 and TRBJ1-4; the match to TRBD1 covers 9 bases. CDR1 and CDR2 from the germline V gene are SEHNR and FQNEAQ (reference sequence). This CDR3 region has 17 residues. V shed 5 bases, J shed 8 bases, and the junction held 15 bases outside the gene matches. Written as DNA, the CDR3 is TGTGCCAGCAGCCCAAACAGGATCCAGGGGACAGGGGAAAAACTGTTTTTT. Protein sequence: CASSPNRIQGTGEKLFF.

The chain uses TRBV2 and TRBJ1-1; possibly TRBD1 for D (6 bases). CDR1 is SNHLY, CDR2 FYNNEI, per germline. Trimming removed 6 bases from V and 4 bases from J, with 15 bases in between. The CDR3 has 14 amino acids. CDR3 in DNA: TGTGCCAGCAGCCAGGACAGCCAGACCACTGAAGCTTTCTTT. Protein product: CASSQDSQTTEAFF.

V and J are TRBV14 and TRBJ2-5; unclear D gene. Trimming cost V 4 bases and J 1 base, with 10 bases left between them. This CDR3 has 14 amino acids. Looked up from germline, CDR1 is SGHDN and CDR2 is FVKESK. CDR3 nucleotide sequence: TGTGCCAGCAGCCTATCCGGGTCCCAAGAGACCCAGTACTTC. Its protein product is CASSLSGSQETQYF.

The chain combines TRBV5-1 with TRBJ1-5, with TRBD1 identical over 8 bases. This CDR3 has 17 amino acids. V shed 2 bases, J shed 5 bases, and the junction held 12 bases outside the gene matches. The V gene's germline CDR1 is SGHRS and CDR2 YFSETQ. CDR3 loop: CASSFYTLDRVDQPQHF. Here the CDR3 DNA reads TGCGCCAGCAGCTTTTACACTTTGGACAGGGTCGATCAGCCCCAGCATTTT.

The V and J genes are TRBV6-1 and TRBJ2-1; 9 bases line up with TRBD2. Germline loops: CDR1 MNHNS, CDR2 SASEGT. V shed 6 bases, J shed 6 bases, and the junction held 6 bases outside the gene matches. The CDR3 is 14 residues long. CDR3: CASSGGLAVNEQFF. CDR3 coding DNA: TGTGCCAGCAGCGGGGGACTAGCTGTCAATGAGCAGTTCTTC.

This clone was seen only once. V gene TRBV5-3 combines with J gene TRBJ2-3; the D gene is possibly TRBD1 (6 bases). TRBV5-3 is noted as an ORF with a role that remains uncertain. Deletions cut 0 bases from V and 6 bases from J, with 17 bases between. The CDR3 totals 16 residues. The CDR3 DNA is TGTGCCAGAAGCTTGGTACCGGGACATAGGTCCGATACGCAGTATTTT. Its translation: CARSLVPGHRSDTQYF.

The chain employs TRBV6-5 and TRBJ1-1; TRBD1 matches at 8 bases. Germline V lookup: CDR1 MNHEY, CDR2 SVGAGI. The CDR3 has 13 residues. Trimming at V came to 5 bases and at J to 4 bases, leaving 3 bases not matched to a gene. This CDR3 is CASSRTGGTEAFF. The CDR3 DNA is TGTGCCAGCAGTCGAACAGGGGGCACTGAAGCTTTCTTT.

This chain joins TRBV19 and TRBJ1-1, with a tentative D call TRBD1 (6 bases). This CDR3 contains 14 residues. The V end was cut by 5 bases, the J end by 4 bases, with 14 bases between. The germline CDR1 and CDR2 sequences are LNHDA and SQIVND (reference sequence). For the CDR3, the DNA is TGTGCCAGTAGTCCACAGGGAATGGGCACTGAAGCTTTCTTT. The encoded protein is CASSPQGMGTEAFF.

CDR3 coding DNA: TGTGCCAGCAGCTGGGGGGGGACCCCTGGCACAGATACGCAGTATTTT. This sequence encodes CASSWGGTPGTDTQYF. The chain couples TRBV7-2 to TRBJ2-3; TRBD2 agrees at 7 bases. The V and J ends lost 4 bases and 1 base, in that order; junction bases with no gene match: 8. The CDR3 runs to 16 residues. The germline gives CDR1 SGHTA, CDR2 FQGNSA.

The gene calls are TRBV7-9 and TRBJ2-3; 11 bases align to TRBD2. J lost 3 bases, V lost 2 bases, and 4 bases had no gene match. This CDR3 spans 16 amino acids. CDR1 SEHNR and CDR2 FQNEAQ come from the germline V gene (reference sequence). CDR3 sequence (DNA): TGTGCCAGCAGCTTATTGATAGCGGGGGGGACAGATACGCAGTATTTT. Translating it yields CASSLLIAGGTDTQYF.

This rearrangement joins TRBV28 to TRBJ1-1; 10 nucleotides match TRBD1. Looked up from germline, CDR1 is MDHEN and CDR2 is SYDVKM. Trimming at V came to 8 bases and at J to 4 bases, leaving 13 bases not matched to a gene. The CDR3 extends over 16 amino acids. The CDR3 region is CASPPGQGLHGTEAFF. In nucleotides, the CDR3 is TGTGCCAGCCCCCCGGGACAGGGGCTCCATGGCACTGAAGCTTTCTTT.

A few counts support this clone. J is TRBJ2-1 and V is TRBV6-1; TRBD2 matches 9 bases. This CDR3 spans 15 amino acids. Looked up from germline, CDR1 is MNHNS and CDR2 is SASEGT. The V gene end was trimmed by 4 bases and the J gene end by 3 bases; junction bases not matched to a gene: 4. This chain's CDR3 is CASSGLAGDYNEQFF. The DNA for the CDR3 is TGTGCCAGCAGTGGATTAGCGGGAGACTACAATGAGCAGTTCTTC.

Here the CDR3 reads CASSRRESSYNEQFF. CDR3 DNA sequence: TGTGCCAGTAGTAGGCGGGAGTCCTCCTACAATGAGCAGTTCTTC. The V call is TRBV19, the J call TRBJ2-1; 7 bases line up with TRBD2. CDR3 length equals 15 residues. The ends lost 4 bases at V and 0 bases at J; junction bases unmatched: 3. Germline V gene sequence: CDR1 LNHDA, CDR2 SQIVND (reference sequence).